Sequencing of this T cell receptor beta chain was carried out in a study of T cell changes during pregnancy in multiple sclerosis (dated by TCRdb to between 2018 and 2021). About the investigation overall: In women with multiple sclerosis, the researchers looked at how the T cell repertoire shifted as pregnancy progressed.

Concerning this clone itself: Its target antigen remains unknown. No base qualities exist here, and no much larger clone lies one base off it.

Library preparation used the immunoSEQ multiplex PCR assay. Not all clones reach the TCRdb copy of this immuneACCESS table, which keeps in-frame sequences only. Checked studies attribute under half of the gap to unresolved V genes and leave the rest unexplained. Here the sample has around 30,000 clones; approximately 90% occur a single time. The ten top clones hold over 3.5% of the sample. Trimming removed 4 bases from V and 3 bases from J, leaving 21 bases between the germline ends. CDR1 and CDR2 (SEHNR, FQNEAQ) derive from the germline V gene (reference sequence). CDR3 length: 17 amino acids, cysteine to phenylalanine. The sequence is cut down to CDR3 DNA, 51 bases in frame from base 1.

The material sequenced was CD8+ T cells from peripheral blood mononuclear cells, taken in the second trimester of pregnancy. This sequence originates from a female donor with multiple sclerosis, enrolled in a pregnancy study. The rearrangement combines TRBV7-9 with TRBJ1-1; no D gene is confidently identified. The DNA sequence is TGTGCCAGCAGCTCAATTACTACCATCGACTGGGACACTGAAGCTTTCTTT. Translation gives CASSSITTIDWDTEAFF.